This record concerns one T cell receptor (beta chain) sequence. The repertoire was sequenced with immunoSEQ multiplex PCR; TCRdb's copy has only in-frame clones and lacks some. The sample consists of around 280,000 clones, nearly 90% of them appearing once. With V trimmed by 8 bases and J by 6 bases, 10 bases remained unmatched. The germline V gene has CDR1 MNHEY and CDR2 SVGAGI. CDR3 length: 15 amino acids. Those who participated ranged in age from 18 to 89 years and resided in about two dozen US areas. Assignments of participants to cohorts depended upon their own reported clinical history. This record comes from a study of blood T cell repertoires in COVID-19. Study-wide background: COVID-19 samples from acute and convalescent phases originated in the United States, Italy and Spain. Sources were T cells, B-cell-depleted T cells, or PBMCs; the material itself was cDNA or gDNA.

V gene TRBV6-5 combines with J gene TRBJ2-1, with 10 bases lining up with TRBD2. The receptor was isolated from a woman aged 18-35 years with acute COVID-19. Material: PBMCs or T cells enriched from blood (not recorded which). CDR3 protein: CASAPSGRASNEQFF. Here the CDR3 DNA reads TGTGCCAGCGCCCCTAGCGGGAGAGCATCCAATGAGCAGTTCTTC.